This T cell receptor beta chain was retrieved from a study of OX40 agonist ivuxolimab in advanced cancers. With respect to the entire study: Ivuxolimab, which targeted the costimulatory receptor OX40 (CD134), was an agonistic, fully human IgG2 monoclonal antibody. In the dose-escalation cohort, around four fifths of patients were male, and the mean age was roughly 56 years with a range of roughly 20 to 79. Three dose-escalation patients achieved partial responses, one with hepatocellular carcinoma and two with cutaneous melanoma. Of the 50 or so patients in dose escalation, about 20 had hepatocellular carcinoma, some 15 had melanoma, 9 had renal cell carcinoma and 9 had head and neck cancer. The purpose of peripheral TCRbeta sequencing was to test whether ivuxolimab changed TCR sequence diversity and led to clonal T-cell expansion. The paper describes the monotherapy dose-escalation part (N = 52 patients) of the phase I trial of ivuxolimab. Prior anti-PD-1, anti-PD-L1 or anti-CTLA-4 therapy was permitted, and checkpoint inhibitors had been received by about 36% of dose-escalation patients. Intravenous ivuxolimab was administered to patients every 2 weeks at six dose levels: 0.01, 0.1, 0.3, 1.5, 3 and 10 mg/kg. General study outcomes and caveats: In the 0.1-3.0 mg/kg groups, partial responders were among the patients with the lowest normalized peripheral clonal expansion, particularly in CD8+ T cells. The antigen specificity of the peripheral T cells that underwent clonal expansion was not determined. Low levels of normalized T-cell clonal expansion were also seen in some patients who did not respond. At doses of 0.1 to 3.0 mg/kg, clonal expansion of both CD4+ and CD8+ T cells in blood was seen between baseline and week 6. After ivuxolimab, more expanded clones were found on average in CD8+ T cells than in CD4+ T cells.

Patients with autoimmune disease history or receiving systemic immunosuppression were excluded from the trial. Peripheral blood for TCR sequencing was collected from all dose cohorts at baseline, on cycle 4 day 1, and on cycle 7 day 1. Samples came from an open-label, multicenter, first-in-human phase I dose-escalation trial of ivuxolimab. The trial enrolled adults with locally advanced or metastatic head and neck squamous cell, hepatocellular, melanoma or renal cell carcinoma. Before TCR sequencing, CD4+ T cells and CD8+ T cells were sorted from peripheral blood as separate populations. In regard to this clone: It lacks a known antigen. No much larger clone exists at a distance of one base, and base qualities are not known.

Genomic DNA was extracted from sorted cells for sequencing of the TCRbeta CDR3 region. The immunoSEQ Assay was used to sequence the TCRbeta CDR3 regions. TCRdb limited this immuneACCESS table to in-frame rearrangements with V and J called. A share of clones is missing; checked studies link under half to unresolved V genes, and the rest is unexplained. The sample table lists some 49,000 clones, 85% of them with a count of one. 20% of the sample lies in the top ten. Taken from the germline V gene, the CDR1 and CDR2 loops are SGHVS and FNYEAQ. V is pared back by 1 base and J by 2 bases, with 6 bases lying between the germline termini. The CDR3 runs 14 amino acids, cysteine and phenylalanine included. Only the CDR3 portion is preserved as DNA: 42 bases, with reading frame beginning at the first base.

The specimen comprised CD4+ or CD8+ T cells sorted from blood, sampled in a trial of the OX40 agonist ivuxolimab. The clonotype originates from an adult with an advanced solid tumor such as melanoma, head and neck, liver or kidney cancer. The sequence links TRBV7-6 to TRBJ1-5; no D gene is confidently identified. The DNA sequence is as follows: TGTGCCAGCAGCTTAGTTGAGGGCAATCAGCCCCAGCATTTT. Its translation reads: CASSLVEGNQPQHF.